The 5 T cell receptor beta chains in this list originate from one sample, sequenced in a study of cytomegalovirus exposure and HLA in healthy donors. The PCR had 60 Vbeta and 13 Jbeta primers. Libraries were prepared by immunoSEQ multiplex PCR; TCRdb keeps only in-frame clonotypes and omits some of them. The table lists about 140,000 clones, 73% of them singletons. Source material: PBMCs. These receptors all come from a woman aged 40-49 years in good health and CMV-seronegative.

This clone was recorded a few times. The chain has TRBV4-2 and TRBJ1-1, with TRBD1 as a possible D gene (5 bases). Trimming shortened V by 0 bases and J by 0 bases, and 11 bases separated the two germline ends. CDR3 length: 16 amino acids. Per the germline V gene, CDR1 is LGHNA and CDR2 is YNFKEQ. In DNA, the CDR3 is TGTGCCAGCAGCCAAGAAGGAAGCAGGGTGAACACTGAAGCTTTCTTT. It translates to CASSQEGSRVNTEAFF.

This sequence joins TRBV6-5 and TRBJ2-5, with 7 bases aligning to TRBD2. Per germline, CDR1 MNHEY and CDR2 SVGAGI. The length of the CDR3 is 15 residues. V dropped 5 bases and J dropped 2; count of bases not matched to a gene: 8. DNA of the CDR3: TGTGCCAGCAGTCCCAGTGGGGGAGGGCAAGAGACCCAGTACTTC. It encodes CASSPSGGGQETQYF.

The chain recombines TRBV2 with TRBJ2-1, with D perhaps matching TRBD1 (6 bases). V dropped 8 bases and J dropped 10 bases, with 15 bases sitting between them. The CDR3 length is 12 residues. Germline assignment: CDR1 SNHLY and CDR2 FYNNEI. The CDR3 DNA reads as TGTGCCAGCCTATCCACCGGGACAGAGCAGTTCTTC. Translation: CASLSTGTEQFF.

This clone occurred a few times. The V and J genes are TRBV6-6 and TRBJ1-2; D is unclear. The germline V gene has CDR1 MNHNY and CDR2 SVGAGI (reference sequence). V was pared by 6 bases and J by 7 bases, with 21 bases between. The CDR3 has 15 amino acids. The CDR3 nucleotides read TGTGCCAGCAGCCCAACCCCCAGGTTTGAGGGTGGCTACACCTTC. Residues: CASSPTPRFEGGYTF.

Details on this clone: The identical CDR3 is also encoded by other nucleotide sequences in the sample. In nucleotides, the CDR3 is TGTGCCAGCGGAACGGATAGCAGAGAAGCTTTCTTT. This sequence encodes CASGTDSREAFF. The V and J genes are TRBV2 and TRBJ1-1; D is uncertain. The ends were cut back, 8 bases at V and 8 bases at J, with 15 bases in the middle. CDR1 is SNHLY, CDR2 FYNNEI, per germline. The CDR3 totals 12 residues.